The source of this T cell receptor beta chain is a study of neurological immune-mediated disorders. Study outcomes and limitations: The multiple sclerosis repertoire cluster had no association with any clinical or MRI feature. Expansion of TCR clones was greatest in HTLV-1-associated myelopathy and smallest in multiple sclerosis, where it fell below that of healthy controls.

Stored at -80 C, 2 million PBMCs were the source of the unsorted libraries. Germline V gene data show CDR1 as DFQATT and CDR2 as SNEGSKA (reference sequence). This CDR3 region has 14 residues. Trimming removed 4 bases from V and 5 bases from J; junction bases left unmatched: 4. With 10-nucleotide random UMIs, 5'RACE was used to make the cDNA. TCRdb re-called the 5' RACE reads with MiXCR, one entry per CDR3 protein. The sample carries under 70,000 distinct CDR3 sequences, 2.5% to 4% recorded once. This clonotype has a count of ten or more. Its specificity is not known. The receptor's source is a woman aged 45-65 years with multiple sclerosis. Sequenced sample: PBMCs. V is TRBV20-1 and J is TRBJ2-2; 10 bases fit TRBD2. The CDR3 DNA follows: TGCAGTGCTAAGCGGACTAGCGGAACCGGGGAGCTGTTTTTT. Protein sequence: CSAKRTSGTGELFF.